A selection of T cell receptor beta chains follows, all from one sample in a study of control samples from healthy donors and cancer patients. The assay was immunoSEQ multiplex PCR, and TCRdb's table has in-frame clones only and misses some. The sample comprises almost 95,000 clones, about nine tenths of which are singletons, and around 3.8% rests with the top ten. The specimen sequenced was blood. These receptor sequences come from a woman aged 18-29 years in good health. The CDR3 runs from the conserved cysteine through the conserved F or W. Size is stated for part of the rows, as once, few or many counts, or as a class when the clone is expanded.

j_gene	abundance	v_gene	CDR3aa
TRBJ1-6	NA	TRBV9	CASSVDLPRAGSYNSPLHF
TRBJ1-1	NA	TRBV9	CASSPRGNTEAFF
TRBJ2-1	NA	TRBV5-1	CASSLGGNEQFF
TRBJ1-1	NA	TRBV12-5	CASGLVSGGLGTEAFF
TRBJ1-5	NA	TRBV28	CASSFLALGGNQPQHF
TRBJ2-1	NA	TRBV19	CASSIEAGGFEQFF
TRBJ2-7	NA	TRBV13	CASSVQGAGEQYF
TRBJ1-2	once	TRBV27	CASSRQSNYGYTF
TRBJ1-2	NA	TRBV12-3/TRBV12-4	CASSPSGDYGYTF
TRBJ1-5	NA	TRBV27	CASSLKGTGNVGNQPQHF
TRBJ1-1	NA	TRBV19	CASNLIGGGLTTEAFF
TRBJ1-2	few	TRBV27	CASNPFGGTGGDYGYTF
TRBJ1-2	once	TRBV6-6	CASSYPGQNGYTF
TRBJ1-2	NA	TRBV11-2	CASSLGGGGVAYGYTF
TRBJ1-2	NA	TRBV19	CASSEGQANYGYTF
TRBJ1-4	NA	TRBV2	CASIGGANEKLFF
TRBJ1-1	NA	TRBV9	CASSPGSGGDEAFF
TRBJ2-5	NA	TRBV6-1	CARRKLDRQETQYF
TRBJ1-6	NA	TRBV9	CASSPQDGYNSPLHF
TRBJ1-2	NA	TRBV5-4	CASSLETGNGYTF
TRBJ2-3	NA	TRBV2	CAGLVLAGDTDTQYF
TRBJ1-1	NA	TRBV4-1	CASSQPGWGTEAFF
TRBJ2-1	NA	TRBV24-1	CATSDSTGFNEQFF
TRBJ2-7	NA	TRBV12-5	CASGLVRGGRSSYEQYF
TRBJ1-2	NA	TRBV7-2	CASSPPPGTGGGGYGYTF
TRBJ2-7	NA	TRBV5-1	CASSLDRSTYEQYF
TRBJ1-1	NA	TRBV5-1	CASSLDGRGTEAFF
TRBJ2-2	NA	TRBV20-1	CSASSGGAIGELFF
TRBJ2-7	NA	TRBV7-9	CASSFGGSYEQYF
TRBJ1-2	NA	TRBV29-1	CSVEDPPSF
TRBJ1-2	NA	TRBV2	CASSEDRGALPYTF
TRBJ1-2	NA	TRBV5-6	CASSLAPNHGYTF
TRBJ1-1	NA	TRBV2	CASIIGPPLTGGNTEAFF
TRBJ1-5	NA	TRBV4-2	CATSWGNNQPQHF
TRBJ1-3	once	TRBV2	CASLGPGNTIYF
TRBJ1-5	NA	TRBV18	CASSPGTGSNQPQHF
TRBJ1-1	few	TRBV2	CASILATANTEAFF
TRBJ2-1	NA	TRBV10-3	CAITSGPGREQFF
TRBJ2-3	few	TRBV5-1	CASSLVGSGVTDTQYF
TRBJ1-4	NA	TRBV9	CASSAGQANEKLFF
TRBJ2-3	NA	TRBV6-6	CASSPPRSSTDTQYF
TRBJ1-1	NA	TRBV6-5	CASSFKNTEAFF
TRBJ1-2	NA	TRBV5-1	CASSTDRVRGYTF
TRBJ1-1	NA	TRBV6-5	CASSYTPDRADTEAFF
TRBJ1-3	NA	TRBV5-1	CASRDGTAGNTIYF
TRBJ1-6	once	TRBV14	CASSQGWAYNSPLHF